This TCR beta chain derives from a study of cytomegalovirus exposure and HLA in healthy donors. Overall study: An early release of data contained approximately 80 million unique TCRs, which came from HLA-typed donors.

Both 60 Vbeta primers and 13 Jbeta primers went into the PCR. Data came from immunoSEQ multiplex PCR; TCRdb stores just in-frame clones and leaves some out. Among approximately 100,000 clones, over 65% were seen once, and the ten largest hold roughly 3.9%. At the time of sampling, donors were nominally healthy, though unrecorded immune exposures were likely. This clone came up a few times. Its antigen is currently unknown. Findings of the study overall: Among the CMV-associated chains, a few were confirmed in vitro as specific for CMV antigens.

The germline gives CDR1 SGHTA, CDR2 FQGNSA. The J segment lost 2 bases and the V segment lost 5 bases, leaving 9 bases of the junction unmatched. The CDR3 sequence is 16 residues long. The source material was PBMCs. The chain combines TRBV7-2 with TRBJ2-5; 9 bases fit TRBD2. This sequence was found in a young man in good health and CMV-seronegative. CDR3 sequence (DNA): TGTGCCAGCAGCCCCTCAGCGGGGGGCCTTCAAGAGACCCAGTACTTC. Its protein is CASSPSAGGLQETQYF.